This T cell receptor (beta chain) was documented in a study of blood T cells in healthy people across ages. There are 14 residues in the CDR3. Germline assignment: CDR1 MGHRA and CDR2 YSYEKL. The V end lost 3 bases, the J end lost 6 bases, and 14 bases lay between the germline ends. PCR was performed a second time for 7 to 11 cycles using a sample-barcoded 5' primer and a J-beta primer mix. Each TCR beta cDNA got a 12-nucleotide random molecular identifier. In TCRdb, the 5' RACE reads were re-called with MiXCR into one record per CDR3 protein. The data contain hundreds of thousands of distinct CDR3 sequences, roughly 50% of them singletons.

This sequence joins TRBV4-1 and TRBJ1-2, with D unclear. The sequence was collected from a young man in good health. The specimen sequenced was blood. The CDR3 DNA follows: TGCGCCAGCAGCCAGGTCTCATGGGAGGATGGCTACACCTTC. Its protein product is CASSQVSWEDGYTF.